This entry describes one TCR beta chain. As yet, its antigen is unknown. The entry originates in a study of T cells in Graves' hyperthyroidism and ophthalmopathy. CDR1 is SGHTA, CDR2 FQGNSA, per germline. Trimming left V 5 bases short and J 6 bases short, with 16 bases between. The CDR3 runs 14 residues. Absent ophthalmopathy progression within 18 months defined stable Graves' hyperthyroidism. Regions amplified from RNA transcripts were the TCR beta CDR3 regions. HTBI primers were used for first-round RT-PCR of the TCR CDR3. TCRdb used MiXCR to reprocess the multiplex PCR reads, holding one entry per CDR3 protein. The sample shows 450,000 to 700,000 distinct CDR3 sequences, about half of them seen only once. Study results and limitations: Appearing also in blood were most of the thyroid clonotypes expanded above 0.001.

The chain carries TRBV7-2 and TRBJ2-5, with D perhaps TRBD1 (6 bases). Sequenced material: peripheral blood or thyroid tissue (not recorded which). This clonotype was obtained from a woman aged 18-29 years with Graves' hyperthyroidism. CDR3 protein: CASSQAGAGKTQYF. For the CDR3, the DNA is TGTGCCAGCAGCCAGGCAGGGGCTGGAAAGACCCAGTACTTC.